This T cell receptor (beta chain) originates from a study of shared clonotypes between healthy human individuals. After removal of 1 base from V and 7 bases from J, the junction contained 6 bases not matched to a gene. There are 15 residues in the CDR3. From germline, CDR1 is WNHNN and CDR2 SYGVQD (reference sequence). Only in-frame clones appear in the TCRdb table, and some are missing; sequencing was by immunoSEQ multiplex PCR. This sample carries about 2.4 million clones, roughly nine tenths of them seen once, and the ten largest clones take roughly 0.14%. The sample was naive CD4+ T cells sorted from blood. Subset in this sample: CD45RA+ positively selected. The sequence derives from a man aged 18 to 30 in good health. V gene TRBV10-1 combines with J gene TRBJ2-1; 8 bases are shared with TRBD2. The CDR3 protein is CASSEYGSGKNEQFF. The CDR3 bases are TGCGCCAGCAGTGAGTATGGTAGCGGGAAAAATGAGCAGTTCTTC.